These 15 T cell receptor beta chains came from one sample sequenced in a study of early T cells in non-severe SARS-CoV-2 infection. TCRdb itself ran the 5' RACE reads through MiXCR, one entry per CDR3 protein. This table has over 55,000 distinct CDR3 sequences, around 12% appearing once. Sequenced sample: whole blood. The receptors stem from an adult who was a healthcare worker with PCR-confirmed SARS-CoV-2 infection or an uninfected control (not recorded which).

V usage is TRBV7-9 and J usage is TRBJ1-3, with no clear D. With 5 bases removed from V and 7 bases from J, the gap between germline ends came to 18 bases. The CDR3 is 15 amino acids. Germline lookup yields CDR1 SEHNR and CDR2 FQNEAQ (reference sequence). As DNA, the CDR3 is TGTGCCAGCAGCCCGGGTCCCGAAGCGAGGAACACCATATATTTT. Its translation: CASSPGPEARNTIYF.

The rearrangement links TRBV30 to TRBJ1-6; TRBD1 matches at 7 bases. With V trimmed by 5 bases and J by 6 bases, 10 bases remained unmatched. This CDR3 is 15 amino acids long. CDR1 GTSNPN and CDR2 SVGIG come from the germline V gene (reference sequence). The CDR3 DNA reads TGTGCCTGGGGGGACGGGACAGTCTTTAATTCACCCCTCCACTTT. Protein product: CAWGDGTVFNSPLHF.

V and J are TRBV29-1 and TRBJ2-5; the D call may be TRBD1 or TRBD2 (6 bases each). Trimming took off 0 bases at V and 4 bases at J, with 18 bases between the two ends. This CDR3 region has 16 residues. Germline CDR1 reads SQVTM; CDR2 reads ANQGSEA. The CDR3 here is CSVEDPAWGAGETQYF. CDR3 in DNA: TGCAGCGTTGAAGATCCAGCTTGGGGGGCCGGAGAGACCCAGTACTTC.

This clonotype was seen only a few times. The CDR3 loop is CASSPPGLARTPPDTQYF. CDR3 bases: TGTGCCAGCAGTCCTCCGGGACTAGCGCGCACCCCCCCAGATACGCAGTATTTT. The rearrangement joins TRBV12-3 or TRBV12-4 to TRBJ2-3; 10 positions agree with TRBD2. The CDR3 is 18 amino acids. Trimming at V came to 5 bases and at J to 4 bases, leaving 15 bases not matched to a gene.

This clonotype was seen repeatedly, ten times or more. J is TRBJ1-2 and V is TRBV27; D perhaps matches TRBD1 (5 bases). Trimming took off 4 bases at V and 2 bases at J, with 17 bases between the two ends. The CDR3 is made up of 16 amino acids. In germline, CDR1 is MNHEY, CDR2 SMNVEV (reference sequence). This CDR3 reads CASSSALATGNYGYTF. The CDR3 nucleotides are TGTGCCAGCAGTTCCGCGCTGGCAACAGGAAACTATGGCTACACCTTC.

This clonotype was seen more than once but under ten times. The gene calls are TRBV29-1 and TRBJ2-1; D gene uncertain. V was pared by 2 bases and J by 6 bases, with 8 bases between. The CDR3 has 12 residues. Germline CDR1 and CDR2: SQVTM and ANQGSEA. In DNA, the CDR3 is TGCAGCGTTGAACGATACGTCAATGAGCAGTTCTTC. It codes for CSVERYVNEQFF.

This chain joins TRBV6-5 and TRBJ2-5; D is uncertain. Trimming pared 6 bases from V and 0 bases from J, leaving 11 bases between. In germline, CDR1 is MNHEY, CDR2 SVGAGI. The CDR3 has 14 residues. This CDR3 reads CASSPEAYQETQYF. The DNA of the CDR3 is TGTGCCAGCAGCCCCGAGGCTTACCAAGAGACCCAGTACTTC.

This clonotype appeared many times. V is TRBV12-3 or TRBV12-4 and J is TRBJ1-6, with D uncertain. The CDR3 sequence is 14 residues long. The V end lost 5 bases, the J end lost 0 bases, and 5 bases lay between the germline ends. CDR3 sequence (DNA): TGTGCCAGCAGTCTGAGCTCCTATAATTCACCCCTCCACTTT. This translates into CASSLSSYNSPLHF.

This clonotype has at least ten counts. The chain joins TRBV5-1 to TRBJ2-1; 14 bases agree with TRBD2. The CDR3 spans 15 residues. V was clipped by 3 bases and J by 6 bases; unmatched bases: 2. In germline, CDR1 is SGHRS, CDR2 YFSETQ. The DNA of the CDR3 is TGCGCCAGCAGCTACGGACTAGCGGGAGGCAATGAGCAGTTCTTC. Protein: CASSYGLAGGNEQFF.

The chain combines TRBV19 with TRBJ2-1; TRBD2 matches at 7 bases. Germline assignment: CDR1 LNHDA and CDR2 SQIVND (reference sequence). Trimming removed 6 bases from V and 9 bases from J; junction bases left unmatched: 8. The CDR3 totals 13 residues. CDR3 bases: TGTGCCAGTAGGGGGGGGTGGAGCTTTGAGCAGTTCTTC. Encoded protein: CASRGGWSFEQFF.

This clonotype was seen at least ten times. The CDR3, as DNA: TGTGCCAGCAGCTTCACCATGAACAGCTTCTATGGCTACACCTTC. It is translated as CASSFTMNSFYGYTF. The chain uses TRBV7-9 and TRBJ1-2, with no clear D. Germline lookup yields CDR1 SEHNR and CDR2 FQNEAQ (reference sequence). The V end lost 3 bases, the J end lost 4 bases, and 15 bases lay between the germline ends. The CDR3 length is 15 residues.

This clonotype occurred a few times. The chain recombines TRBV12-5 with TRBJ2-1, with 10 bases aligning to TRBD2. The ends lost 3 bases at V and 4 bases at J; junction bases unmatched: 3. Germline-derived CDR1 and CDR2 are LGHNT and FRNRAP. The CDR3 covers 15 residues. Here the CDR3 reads CASGLAGGLYNEQFF. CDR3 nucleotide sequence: TGTGCTAGTGGTTTAGCGGGGGGGTTATACAATGAGCAGTTCTTC. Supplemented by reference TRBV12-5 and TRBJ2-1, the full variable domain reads DARVTQTPRHKVTEMGQEVTMRCQPILGHNTVFWYRQTMMQGLELLAYFRNRAPLDDSGMPKDRFSAEMPDATLATLKIQPSEPRDSAVYFCASGLAGGLYNEQFFGPGTRLTVL.

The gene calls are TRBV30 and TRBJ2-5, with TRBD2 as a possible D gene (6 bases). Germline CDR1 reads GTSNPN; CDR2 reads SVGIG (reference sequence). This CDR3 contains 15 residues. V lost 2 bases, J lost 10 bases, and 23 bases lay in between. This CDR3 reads CAWSPTTSAGDDQYF. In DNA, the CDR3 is TGTGCCTGGAGTCCCACGACTAGTGCCGGGGATGACCAGTACTTC.

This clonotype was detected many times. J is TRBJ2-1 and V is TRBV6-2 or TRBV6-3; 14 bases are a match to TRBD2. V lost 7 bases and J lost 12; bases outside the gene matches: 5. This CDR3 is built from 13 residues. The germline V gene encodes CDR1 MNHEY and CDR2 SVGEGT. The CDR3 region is CASNFGLAGGQFF. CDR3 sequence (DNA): TGTGCCAGCAACTTCGGACTAGCGGGGGGGCAGTTCTTC.

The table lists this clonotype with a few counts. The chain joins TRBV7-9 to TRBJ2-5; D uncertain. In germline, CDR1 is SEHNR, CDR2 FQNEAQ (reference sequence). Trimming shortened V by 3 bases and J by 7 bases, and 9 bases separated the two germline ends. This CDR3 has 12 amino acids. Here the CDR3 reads CASSFGSGTQYF. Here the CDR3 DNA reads TGTGCCAGCAGCTTTGGATCCGGGACCCAGTACTTC.